The next 27 T cell receptor beta chains were all read from a single sample in a study of CD8+CD57+ T cells in acquired aplastic anemia. Only patients with CD8+CD57+ cell expansion on flow cytometry were chosen for sequencing. Genomic DNA, serving as template, underwent TCR beta VDJ and CDR3 profiling. From the reads, TCRdb called clonotypes with MiXCR, one entry per CDR3 protein. The table has fewer than 250,000 distinct CDR3 sequences, 40% to 50% seen once. Material: sorted CD4+, CD8+, or CD8+CD57+ T cells (not recorded which) from PBMCs. The receptors were gathered from a human donor with aplastic anemia.

V and J are TRBV15 and TRBJ2-3; D is unresolved. Germline CDR1 and CDR2: LNHNV and YYDKDF (reference sequence). V gave up 0 bases and J gave up 2 bases, with 9 bases separating them. The CDR3 extends over 15 amino acids. The CDR3 sequence: CATSRDRANTDTQYF. CDR3 DNA sequence: TGTGCCACCAGCAGAGATAGGGCCAACACAGATACGCAGTATTTT. The full variable domain, in which reference TRBV15 and TRBJ2-3 provide the parts outside the CDR3, is DAMVIQNPRYQVTQFGKPVTLSCSQTLNHNVMYWYQQKSSQAPKLLFHYYDKDFNNEADTPDNFQSRRPNTSFCFLDIRSPGLGDTAMYLCATSRDRANTDTQYFGPGTRLTVL.

Worth noting for this clonotype: Given a much more abundant clone one base away, this may be a read error. The rearrangement joins TRBV20-1 to TRBJ1-2; D may be TRBD1 (6 bases). From germline, CDR1 is DFQATT and CDR2 SNEGSKA (reference sequence). This CDR3 region has 15 residues. The CDR3 nucleotides are TGCAGTGCTAGAGCATTAGGGGACACGCTCTATGGCTACGCCTTC. Translated, it gives CSARALGDTLYGYAF.

This clonotype appeared a few times. V usage is TRBV11-2 and J usage is TRBJ2-1; TRBD2 matches 8 bases. The CDR3 has 15 amino acids. The V gene end was trimmed by 4 bases and the J gene end by 9 bases; junction bases not matched to a gene: 11. In germline, CDR1 is SGHAT, CDR2 FQNNGV. The chain's CDR3 is CASSSQGLGLVEQFF. The CDR3 DNA reads TGTGCCAGCAGCTCCCAGGGACTAGGGCTAGTTGAGCAGTTCTTC.

The J gene is TRBJ1-1, the V gene TRBV29-1; 8 bases fit TRBD1. This CDR3 region has 13 residues. Looked up from germline, CDR1 is SQVTM and CDR2 is ANQGSEA. With 6 bases clipped from V and 5 bases from J, the junction kept 8 bases outside the gene matches. The DNA for the CDR3 is TGCAGCGTCCTGGACAGGGAGTGGACTGAAGCTTTCTTT. Amino acid sequence: CSVLDREWTEAFF.

This clonotype has at least ten counts. This chain links TRBV9 with TRBJ2-7, with D hard to call. V gave up 0 bases and J gave up 3 bases, with 10 bases separating them. Germline values: CDR1 SGDLS, CDR2 YYNGEE. The CDR3 sequence is 14 residues long. Here the CDR3 reads CASSVGNHLYEQYF. In DNA, the CDR3 is TGTGCCAGCAGCGTAGGAAACCATCTCTACGAGCAGTACTTC.

The V gene is TRBV2, the J gene TRBJ2-5; 9 nucleotides line up with TRBD2. Losses at the gene ends were 8 bases for V and 5 bases for J; bases not matched to a gene: 6. CDR3 length: 13 residues. Germline CDR1 is SNHLY and CDR2 is FYNNEI. In nucleotides, the CDR3 is TGTGCCAGCCGGCGGGGGGGCACCGAGACCCAGTACTTC. Translation: CASRRGGTETQYF.

The genes are TRBV5-1 and TRBJ2-7; TRBD2 matches 7 bases. The CDR3 covers 13 residues. The ends lost 0 bases at V and 6 bases at J; junction bases unmatched: 3. The V gene's germline CDR1 is SGHRS and CDR2 YFSETQ. The CDR3 loop reads CASSLGLAAEQYF. CDR3 sequence (DNA): TGCGCCAGCAGCTTGGGTCTAGCGGCCGAGCAGTACTTC. The whole variable domain, remainder taken from reference TRBV5-1 and TRBJ2-7, is KAGVTQTPRYLIKTRGQQVTLSCSPISGHRSVSWYQQTPGQGLQFLFEYFSETQRNKGNFPGRFSGRQFSNSRSEMNVSTLELGDSALYLCASSLGLAAEQYFGPGTRLTVT.

There are many counts of this clonotype. One end of the junction is discordant with germline, which a read error may explain. The V call is TRBV12-3 or TRBV12-4, the J call TRBJ1-2; 9 bases align to TRBD1. The CDR3 contains 14 residues. CDR3 loop: CASSWGTGPYGYIF. The CDR3 coding sequence is TGTGCCAGCAGTTGGGGGACAGGGCCCTATGGCTACATCTTC.

The CDR3 spells CASSLVSALQETQYF. CDR3 bases: TGTGCCAGCAGCTTAGTGTCGGCGCTTCAAGAGACCCAGTACTTC. The genes are TRBV7-8 and TRBJ2-5, with D unclear. The CDR3 has 15 amino acids. Germline assignment: CDR1 SGHVS and CDR2 FQNEAQ. The V end was cut by 1 base, the J end by 2 bases, with 11 bases between.

The chain joins TRBV19 to TRBJ1-1; D might be TRBD1 (6 bases). This CDR3 comprises 11 residues. V lost 8 bases and J 10 bases, leaving 14 bases between the germline ends. Germline lookup yields CDR1 LNHDA and CDR2 SQIVND (reference sequence). The CDR3 region has the DNA TGTGCCAGTTCGGGGGGCGAGGGAGCTTTCTTT. It is translated as CASSGGEGAFF.

This clonotype was seen only a few times. The rearrangement joins TRBV5-1 to TRBJ1-2; tentative D call: TRBD1 (5 bases). CDR3 length: 20 residues. CDR1 and CDR2 from the germline V gene are SGHRS and YFSETQ. Deletions cut 2 bases from V and 3 bases from J, with 29 bases between. CDR3 region: CASSFFSPSAGGSLDYGYTF. The CDR3 bases are TGCGCCAGCAGCTTTTTTTCGCCCTCTGCCGGGGGTAGTCTGGACTATGGCTACACCTTC.

The chain is built from TRBV2 and TRBJ1-5, with D maybe TRBD1 (6 bases). Germline CDR1 and CDR2: SNHLY and FYNNEI. The germline V and J ends were trimmed by 5 bases and 0 bases, with 8 bases remaining between them. This CDR3 comprises 14 residues. CDR3 protein: CASSKGDSNQPQHF. The CDR3 bases are TGTGCCAGCAGTAAGGGGGATAGCAATCAGCCCCAGCATTTT.

The rearrangement uses TRBV12-3 or TRBV12-4 and TRBJ1-2; possible D gene TRBD1, 6 bases. With 9 bases removed from V and 3 bases from J, the gap between germline ends came to 11 bases. The CDR3 has 12 residues. The CDR3 region is CASTGSDYGYTF. The CDR3 bases are TGTGCCAGTACAGGGAGTGACTATGGCTACACCTTC.

The chain links TRBV5-6 to TRBJ1-2, with TRBD1 identical over 7 bases. The CDR3 has 14 amino acids. Germline V gene sequence: CDR1 SGHDT, CDR2 YYEEEE. Trimming cost V 3 bases and J 6 bases; bases outside gene matches: 8. Written as DNA, the CDR3 is TGTGCCAGCAGCTCGACAGGGCGCACGGATGGCTACACCTTC. It yields the protein CASSSTGRTDGYTF. Complete variable domain (other parts from reference TRBV5-6 and TRBJ1-2): DAGVTQSPTHLIKTRGQQVTLRCSPKSGHDTVSWYQQALGQGPQFIFQYYEEEERQRGNFPDRFSGHQFPNYSSELNVNALLLGDSALYLCASSSTGRTDGYTFGSGTRLTVV.

In regard to this clonotype: This may stem from a read error, because a much larger clone lies one nucleotide away. J is TRBJ2-7 and V is TRBV28, with 10 bases that match TRBD2. CDR3 size: 14 residues. CDR1 MDHEN and CDR2 SYDVKM come from the germline V gene. The CDR3 coding sequence is TGTGCCAGCAGCCGAAGCGGGAGGGCCCACGAGCGGTACTTC. Amino acids: CASSRSGRAHERYF.

This clonotype was seen repeatedly, ten times or more. The genes are TRBV6-4 and TRBJ2-5, with 8 nucleotides matching TRBD1. Trimming cost V 8 bases and J 1 base; bases outside gene matches: 9. Germline assignment: CDR1 MRHNA and CDR2 SNTAGT. This CDR3 is built from 15 residues. The CDR3 DNA sequence: TGTGCCAGCGCAATACCGGGACAGGCCCAAGAGACCCAGTACTTC. Translating gives CASAIPGQAQETQYF.

This clonotype was found many times. V usage is TRBV27 and J usage is TRBJ2-1; TRBD2 matches 10 bases. V lost 7 bases to trimming and J lost 2 bases; unmatched junction nucleotides: 2. Germline V gene data show CDR1 as MNHEY and CDR2 as SMNVEV (reference sequence). The CDR3 runs to 14 residues. The CDR3 protein is CASTGTSAYNEQFF. The CDR3 DNA follows: TGTGCCAGCACGGGGACTAGCGCCTACAATGAGCAGTTCTTC.

Here the CDR3 reads CSARKLAGHYEQYF. As DNA, the CDR3 is TGCAGTGCTAGGAAACTAGCGGGCCACTACGAGCAGTACTTC. The chain uses TRBV20-1 and TRBJ2-7, with 9 bases aligning to TRBD2. The junction had 6 bases not matched to a gene; V was cut back by 3 bases and J by 3 bases. The CDR3 totals 14 residues. Germline V gene sequence: CDR1 DFQATT, CDR2 SNEGSKA (reference sequence).

This clonotype was found a few times. V gene TRBV29-1 combines with J gene TRBJ1-1, with D perhaps matching TRBD1 (6 bases). With 3 bases removed from V and 1 base from J, the gap between germline ends came to 9 bases. From germline, CDR1 is SQVTM and CDR2 ANQGSEA. The CDR3 runs to 13 residues. The CDR3 sequence: CSVEGTQNTEAFF. The CDR3 DNA reads as TGCAGCGTTGAGGGGACACAGAACACTGAAGCTTTCTTT.

This clonotype was seen at least ten times. The chain couples TRBV7-3 to TRBJ2-1, with TRBD1 identical over 9 bases. Unmatched junction bases numbered 8, after V lost 5 bases and J lost 9 bases. The CDR3 is made up of 14 amino acids. Germline CDR1 SGHTA, CDR2 FQGTGA. This CDR3 reads CASSLRTGESEQFF. CDR3 DNA sequence: TGTGCCAGCAGCCTTCGGACAGGGGAGAGTGAGCAGTTCTTC.

A word on this clonotype: Just one base apart from a much larger clone, this may be a read error. V usage is TRBV15 and J usage is TRBJ2-4; possible D gene TRBD1, 6 bases. From germline, CDR1 is LNHNV and CDR2 YYDKDF (reference sequence). The CDR3 totals 17 residues. CDR3 in amino acids: CATSRDRSTGFKNVQYF. CDR3 nucleotides: TGTGCCACCAGCAGAGACAGAAGCACAGGGTTCAAAAACGTTCAGTACTTC.

This clonotype was detected ten times or more. The chain recombines TRBV6-1 with TRBJ1-5; TRBD1 is a possible D gene (5 bases). The CDR3 runs to 14 residues. Germline values: CDR1 MNHNS, CDR2 SASEGT. V was shortened by 4 bases and J by 6 bases, with 13 bases between the two germline ends. The DNA for the CDR3 is TGTGCCAGCAGTGGCGACAGCATCCCTCAGCCCCAGCATTTT. This sequence encodes CASSGDSIPQPQHF.

The sample holds a few counts of this clonotype. A much larger clone differs from this one at a single base, so this may be a read error. The chain links TRBV19 to TRBJ2-4; TRBD2 aligns across 11 bases. CDR3 length: 14 residues. With 10 bases clipped from V and 6 bases from J, the junction kept 8 bases outside the gene matches. From germline, CDR1 is LNHDA and CDR2 SQIVND (reference sequence). The CDR3: CATFDTSGGNIQYF. The DNA of the CDR3 is TGTGCCACCTTTGACACTAGCGGGGGAAACATTCAGTACTTC.

V and J are TRBV20-1 and TRBJ1-6; 7 nucleotides match TRBD1. The CDR3 contains 15 residues. The germline V gene has CDR1 DFQATT and CDR2 SNEGSKA (reference sequence). The J segment lost 5 bases and the V segment lost 6 bases, leaving 10 bases of the junction unmatched. The CDR3 nucleotides are TGCAGTGCCGCGCCCCTCGACAGGGATAATTCACCCCTCCACTTT. Protein: CSAAPLDRDNSPLHF.

This clonotype has more than one count but fewer than ten. This may come from a read error, since a much larger clone is one base off. Likely a read error: the CDR3 ends without its conserved phenylalanine or tryptophan. The chain recombines TRBV7-3 with TRBJ1-2; tentatively, D is TRBD1 (6 bases). The germline CDR1 and CDR2 sequences are SGHTA and FQGTGA. There are 15 residues in the CDR3. Trimming cost V 5 bases and J 5 bases, with 18 bases left between them. The CDR3 nucleotides are TGTGCCAGCAGCGCCGGGCGGGGGGCTCGGTATGGCTACACCTCC. The encoded protein is CASSAGRGARYGYTS.

The CDR3 DNA follows: TGTGCCAGCAGCTCCCGGGACAATGAGCAGTTCTTC. It is translated as CASSSRDNEQFF. The gene calls are TRBV11-1 and TRBJ2-1; D call uncertain. V lost 4 bases, J lost 5 bases, and 6 bases lay in between. This CDR3 is 12 amino acids long. Looked up from germline, CDR1 is SGHAT and CDR2 is FQDESV (reference sequence).

This clonotype was observed many times. The CDR3 here is CASSQEGQGMWWAFF. CDR3 DNA: TGCGCCAGCAGCCAAGAGGGACAGGGGATGTGGTGGGCTTTCTTT. The chain joins TRBV4-1 to TRBJ1-1; TRBD1 agrees at 10 bases. With V trimmed by 0 bases and J by 11 bases, 9 bases remained unmatched. The length of the CDR3 is 15 residues. The germline V gene encodes CDR1 MGHRA and CDR2 YSYEKL.